Shown below are 13 T cell receptor beta chains from a single sample sequenced in a study of shared clonotypes between healthy human individuals. Some clones are missing from TCRdb's copy, which holds only in-frame ones; the method was immunoSEQ multiplex PCR. The sample lists a few million clones; approximately 95% were seen once. Source material: naive CD4+ T cells sorted from blood. Specified subset: CD45RA+ positively selected. The origin of the receptors is a man between 18 and 29 years old in good health.

In its sample, this clone was seen a few times. The chain is built from TRBV18 and TRBJ1-6; tentative D call: TRBD1 (5 bases). CDR3 length: 17 amino acids. The V and J ends lost 1 base and 1 base respectively, with 11 bases between them. Germline loops: CDR1 KGHSH, CDR2 LQKENI. The CDR3 coding sequence is TGTGCCAGCTCACCACTGGGGAAGGGGTCCTATAATTCACCCCTCCACTTT. Its protein is CASSPLGKGSYNSPLHF.

This chain uses TRBV27 with TRBJ2-7, with 10 bases aligning to TRBD2. Unmatched junction bases numbered 17, after V lost 8 bases and J lost 7 bases. The germline gives CDR1 MNHEY, CDR2 SMNVEV (reference sequence). The CDR3 is 16 amino acids. The CDR3 DNA is TGTGCCAGCCTCCCGCGGGGAAGCGGGGGGGCCGGAGAGCAGTACTTC. It codes for CASLPRGSGGAGEQYF.

V is TRBV5-1 and J is TRBJ2-1; TRBD2 aligns across 9 bases. Germline lookup yields CDR1 SGHRS and CDR2 YFSETQ. This CDR3 contains 16 residues. V lost 0 bases to trimming and J lost 6 bases; unmatched junction nucleotides: 7. The CDR3: CASSLDLGLAGNEQFF. The CDR3 coding sequence is TGCGCCAGCAGCTTGGATCTGGGACTAGCAGGCAATGAGCAGTTCTTC.

The rearrangement uses TRBV5-4 and TRBJ2-1, with unresolved D. The germline V and J ends were trimmed by 1 base and 2 bases, with 13 bases remaining between them. Germline V gives CDR1 SGHNT, CDR2 YYREEE (reference sequence). CDR3 length: 16 amino acids. The CDR3 protein is CASSLSNSQAYNEQFF. The CDR3 nucleotides read TGTGCCAGCAGCTTGAGTAACAGCCAGGCCTACAATGAGCAGTTCTTC. The variable domain in full, with the rest retrieved from reference TRBV5-4 and TRBJ2-1, is ETGVTQSPTHLIKTRGQQVTLRCSSQSGHNTVSWYQQALGQGPQFIFQYYREEENGRGNFPPRFSGLQFPNYSSELNVNALELDDSALYLCASSLSNSQAYNEQFFGPGTRLTVL.

About this clone: The same CDR3 can be traced to other DNA sequences in this sample. The rearrangement uses TRBV18 and TRBJ2-7; no clear D gene. This CDR3 has 14 residues. V was pared by 5 bases and J by 2 bases, with 13 bases between. Germline loops: CDR1 KGHSH, CDR2 LQKENI. DNA for the CDR3: TGTGCCAGCTCAACCGGACGGAACACCTACGAGCAGTACTTC. Its protein is CASSTGRNTYEQYF.

The chain couples TRBV7-9 to TRBJ2-1; 9 bases agree with TRBD2. Per germline, CDR1 SEHNR and CDR2 FQNEAQ (reference sequence). The CDR3 length is 17 residues. The J segment lost 8 bases and the V segment lost 3 bases, leaving 14 bases of the junction unmatched. For the CDR3, the DNA is TGTGCCAGCAGCTTCAGACTAGCGGCCCTGAAGAGCGATGAGCAGTTCTTC. Translating gives CASSFRLAALKSDEQFF.

The chain couples TRBV10-2 to TRBJ2-4, with D perhaps matching TRBD2 (5 bases). Trimming removed 0 bases from V and 1 base from J, with 16 bases in between. The CDR3 runs 18 residues. Germline V gives CDR1 WSHSY, CDR2 SAAADI. CDR3 sequence reads: CASSESVGIKSAKNIQYF. Written as DNA, the CDR3 is TGCGCCAGCAGTGAGTCTGTCGGGATAAAGTCGGCCAAAAACATTCAGTACTTC.

The rearrangement joins TRBV6-5 to TRBJ1-1; D gene uncertain. The CDR3 covers 14 residues. Trimming removed 6 bases from V and 1 base from J, with 12 bases in between. CDR1 is MNHEY and CDR2 is SVGAGI in the germline V gene. Here the CDR3 DNA reads TGTGCCAGCAGAGTTATCAGGAGGAACACTGAAGCTTTCTTT. Translation: CASRVIRRNTEAFF.

This chain uses TRBV10-3 with TRBJ2-2; D is unclear. V dropped 4 bases and J dropped 6 bases, with 12 bases sitting between them. The CDR3 sequence is 14 residues long. CDR1 is ENHRY and CDR2 is SYGVKD in the germline V gene. The CDR3, as DNA: TGTGCCATCAGTGCTTCTAGTTTAGCCGGGGAGCTGTTTTTT. It is translated as CAISASSLAGELFF.

The rearrangement links TRBV4-3 to TRBJ2-2; the match to TRBD1 covers 7 bases. Trimming took 4 bases from V and 0 from J; bases not matched to a gene: 8. The CDR3 is 17 amino acids. The germline CDR1 and CDR2 sequences are LGHNA and YSLEER. The CDR3 DNA reads as TGCGCCAGCAGCCCCGAGGGGGCGGTTACGAACACCGGGGAGCTGTTTTTT. Its protein is CASSPEGAVTNTGELFF.

J is TRBJ2-5 and V is TRBV7-8, with a possible D match to TRBD2 (6 bases). Trimming cost V 1 base and J 5 bases, with 17 bases left between them. The CDR3 extends over 16 amino acids. Per the germline V gene, CDR1 is SGHVS and CDR2 is FQNEAQ. Here the CDR3 DNA reads TGTGCCAGCAGCTTAGAATCCCGGGGCGGAGGGGAGACCCAGTACTTC. It codes for CASSLESRGGGETQYF.

The chain couples TRBV6-5 to TRBJ1-5; unclear D gene. This CDR3 comprises 14 residues. V was cut by 2 bases and J by 1 base, with 6 bases left in between. The V gene's germline CDR1 is MNHEY and CDR2 SVGAGI. This CDR3 is CASSYAGSNQPQHF. The DNA for the CDR3 is TGTGCCAGCAGTTACGCTGGCAGCAATCAGCCCCAGCATTTT.

The chain carries TRBV7-8 and TRBJ2-7; D gene unclear. CDR1 is SGHVS and CDR2 is FQNEAQ in the germline V gene. V lost 6 bases to trimming and J lost 0 bases, with 15 bases between them. The CDR3 consists of 15 residues. CDR3 residues: CASSKDVGSSYEQYF. The DNA for the CDR3 is TGTGCCAGCAGTAAAGATGTGGGTAGCTCCTACGAGCAGTACTTC.